What follows is one T cell receptor (beta chain) and its context. The antigen this receptor binds is unknown. Base qualities are not at hand, and no much larger clone is one base apart. The CDR3 holds 12 amino acids from the cysteine to the phenylalanine. Of all the DNA, just the CDR3 is kept, 36 bases in frame from base 1. V is cut back by 4 bases and J by 10 bases, with 3 bases in the junction unmatched. Sequences SQVTM (CDR1) and ANQGSEA (CDR2) are obtained from the germline V gene. The method behind the library was 5' RACE. Sequenced on a NextSeq 500. Unique molecular identifiers were attached to individual cDNA molecules in the TCR library protocol so that sequencing error and PCR bias could be corrected. TCR alpha and beta chains were both sequenced, and the abundances of alpha and beta sequences in each sample were closely correlated with each other. The study's processing was this. Decombinator V4 was used to perform V gene, J gene and CDR3 annotation of TCR sequences. Expanded TCRs were defined as changing significantly between any two time points under a Poisson model with p below 0.0001. TCR abundances were normalised to the total number of TCRs sequenced per sample and expressed as counts per million. TRAV1-2 paired with TRAJ12, TRAJ20 or TRAJ33 defined MAIT TCRs, while TRAV10 paired with TRAJ18 defined iNKT TCRs. VDJdb, accessed on 1 November 2021, was searched for TCRs annotated for CMV, EBV and SARS-CoV-2, and TCRs annotated for more than one antigen were excluded. In TCRdb, the public reads were trimmed at Q25 with fastp and aligned with MiXCR, with productive beta chains retained. Each record represents a unique CDR3 protein, reported with the most common genes and DNA among its rows. These V and J calls derive from TCRdb rather than the authors' analysis. This sample is represented by more than 35,000 distinct CDR3 sequences; 5% to 6.5% of them were singletons. The ten largest clones represent roughly 25% of the sample.

These data belong to a study of early T cells in non-severe SARS-CoV-2 infection listed by TCRdb under 2021. About the full investigation: Bulk RNA from unsorted whole blood was used for TCR sequencing, so alpha and beta chains could not be paired. Broad study findings and their caveats: Matching against VDJdb was skewed toward anti-spike CD8 responses, likely underestimated virus-specific expansions, and missed private and CD4 specificities.

This was a case-control study nested in a cohort of healthcare workers in London, UK, who had nasopharyngeal swab PCR tests and blood samples taken every week. Healthcare workers were recruited during the week of the UK lockdown, between 23 and 31 March 2020, and followed weekly for up to about 15 weeks. The sequence came from an adult who was a healthcare worker with PCR-confirmed SARS-CoV-2 infection or an uninfected control (not recorded which). What was sequenced was whole blood. This chain is built from TRBV29-1 and TRBJ2-1; a stretch of 11 junction bases matches TRBD2. For the CDR3, the sequence is CSVALAGVEQFF. The nucleotides are TGCAGCGTTGCACTAGCGGGAGTGGAGCAGTTCTTC.